These 23 T cell receptor beta chains came from one sample sequenced in a study of T cell repertoires in cytomegalovirus infection. TCRdb independently ran MiXCR on the reads; one entry per CDR3 protein. The sample yields 650,000 to 900,000 distinct CDR3 sequences, roughly 33% seen once. Their specific antigens are unknown. The starting material was cultured CD8+ T cells from PBMCs, obtained from culture after CMV antigen stimulation. Receptors were obtained from a human donor in good health (CMV status not recorded). Some clones in this sample may be carry-over from other donors' samples.

This clonotype was found once. The chain combines TRBV6-6 with TRBJ1-2; a weak D match, TRBD1 (6 bases). The germline V gene encodes CDR1 MNHNY and CDR2 SVGAGI (reference sequence). CDR3 length equals 15 residues. V was cut by 2 bases and J by 5 bases, with 15 bases left in between. CDR3 sequence (DNA): TGTGCCAGCAGTTACAGGGGGTGGGACCGGTATGGCTACACCTTC. This codes for CASSYRGWDRYGYTF.

Of note for this clonotype: A junction end diverges from the germline sequence, so it may reflect a read error. CDR3 loop: CASSLGVRGVLSYEQYF. Here the CDR3 DNA reads TGTGCCAGCAGCTTAGGGGTGCGGGGGGTTCTGTCCTACGAGCAGTACTTC. The rearrangement uses TRBV5-3 and TRBJ2-7, with TRBD2 matching over 8 bases. TRBV5-3 carries the ORF label, with uncertain function. CDR3 length: 17 residues.

The gene calls are TRBV15 and TRBJ2-2; no firm D call. Trimming took off 0 bases at V and 0 bases at J, with 8 bases between the two ends. This CDR3 comprises 16 residues. Per germline, CDR1 LNHNV and CDR2 YYDKDF (reference sequence). The CDR3 sequence: CATSRERQANTGELFF. CDR3 sequence (DNA): TGTGCCACCAGCAGAGAACGCCAGGCGAACACCGGGGAGCTGTTTTTT.

This clonotype was counted between two and nine times. This rearrangement joins TRBV5-1 to TRBJ2-1; D tentatively fits TRBD1 or TRBD2 (6 bases each). Germline loops: CDR1 SGHRS, CDR2 YFSETQ. V lost 2 bases and J 4 bases, leaving 13 bases between the germline ends. The CDR3 loop spans 15 amino acids. The CDR3, as DNA: TGCGCCAGCAGCTTAGGGGGGTCGCTTTACAATGAGCAGTTCTTC. It translates to CASSLGGSLYNEQFF.

V gene TRBV19 combines with J gene TRBJ2-3; D might be TRBD2 (5 bases). The germline V gene has CDR1 LNHDA and CDR2 SQIVND (reference sequence). This CDR3 is built from 14 residues. V lost 4 bases and J 5 bases, leaving 13 bases between the germline ends. This CDR3 is CASSNGDWVDTQYF. The CDR3 nucleotides are TGTGCCAGTAGTAACGGGGATTGGGTAGATACGCAGTATTTT.

The CDR3: CASSQRGGSTEAFF. The CDR3 DNA reads TGCGCCAGCAGCCAGAGGGGAGGGTCCACTGAAGCTTTCTTT. The V gene is TRBV4-1, the J gene TRBJ1-1, with D perhaps TRBD1 (5 bases). This CDR3 has 14 residues. The germline V gene has CDR1 MGHRA and CDR2 YSYEKL. The V end lost 3 bases, the J end lost 4 bases, and 12 bases lay between the germline ends.

The V call is TRBV13, the J call TRBJ2-3; 10 bases agree with TRBD1. The CDR3 has 17 residues. J was trimmed by 0 bases and V by 5 bases; bases with no gene match: 8. CDR1 is PRHDT, CDR2 FYEKMQ, per germline (reference sequence). CDR3 loop: CASSDRDRGKSTDTQYF. The CDR3 DNA follows: TGTGCCAGCAGCGACCGGGACAGGGGAAAAAGCACAGATACGCAGTATTTT.

The chain joins TRBV7-9 to TRBJ2-5, with a weak D call TRBD2 (5 bases). Germline V gene sequence: CDR1 SEHNR, CDR2 FQNEAQ (reference sequence). Trimming stripped 1 base from V and 4 bases from J, with 16 bases between. The CDR3 covers 16 residues. The CDR3 DNA reads TGTGCCAGCAGCTTAGGAGGGTGGGGTCCCTCAGAGACCCAGTACTTC. It yields the protein CASSLGGWGPSETQYF.

V usage is TRBV6-2 or TRBV6-3 and J usage is TRBJ2-3; tentatively, D is TRBD2 (6 bases). V was cut by 7 bases and J by 2 bases, with 22 bases left in between. The CDR3 has 17 amino acids. The germline CDR1 and CDR2 sequences are MNHEY and SVGEGT. The CDR3 region has the DNA TGTGCCAGCACCCCCTGGTGGGACTGGACGTTCACAGATACGCAGTATTTT. This translates into CASTPWWDWTFTDTQYF.

The chain carries TRBV6-5 and TRBJ1-2; weak D call: TRBD1 (6 bases). Germline assignment: CDR1 MNHEY and CDR2 SVGAGI. The CDR3 contains 13 residues. The germline V and J ends were trimmed by 7 bases and 6 bases, with 15 bases remaining between them. The CDR3 region is CASTTGTRDGYTF. In DNA form, the CDR3 reads TGTGCCAGCACCACCGGGACAAGAGATGGCTACACCTTC.

The genes are TRBV7-9 and TRBJ2-7, with a possible D match to TRBD1 (8 bases). CDR1 SEHNR and CDR2 FQNEAQ come from the germline V gene (reference sequence). The CDR3 covers 16 residues. V lost 0 bases to trimming and J lost 3 bases, with 15 bases between them. CDR3 in DNA: TGTGCCAGCAGCTTAGCTTTACAGGGGGACTACTACGAGCAGTACTTC. This sequence encodes CASSLALQGDYYEQYF.

The chain carries TRBV12-3 or TRBV12-4 and TRBJ1-1; 12 bases agree with TRBD1. J was trimmed by 4 bases and V by 6 bases; bases with no gene match: 9. This CDR3 has 16 residues. The CDR3 nucleotides are TGTGCCAGCAGCTCCGGGACAGGGGGCCCGAGCACTGAAGCTTTCTTT. Amino acid sequence: CASSSGTGGPSTEAFF.

CDR3 nucleotide sequence: TGTGCCAGTAGTACCGGGGCCTTTAGGGAGCAGTTCTTC. It codes for CASSTGAFREQFF. The J gene is TRBJ2-1, the V gene TRBV19, with D perhaps TRBD1 or TRBD2 (5 bases each). The CDR3 covers 13 residues. V lost 4 bases to trimming and J lost 10 bases, with 14 bases between them. The germline V gene has CDR1 LNHDA and CDR2 SQIVND (reference sequence).

This clonotype occurred many times. V and J are TRBV7-9 and TRBJ2-3, with 14 bases aligning to TRBD2. The CDR3 is 16 amino acids. CDR1 and CDR2 from the germline V gene are SEHNR and FQNEAQ (reference sequence). Trimming at V came to 4 bases and at J to 7 bases, leaving 7 bases not matched to a gene. The CDR3 protein is CASSSSTSGGAHTQYF. In DNA form, the CDR3 reads TGTGCCAGCAGCTCATCGACTAGCGGGGGGGCCCATACGCAGTATTTT.

This clonotype was observed a single time. The genes are TRBV28 and TRBJ1-1; a possible D gene is TRBD1 (5 bases). V lost 2 bases, J lost 12 bases, and 16 bases lay in between. The CDR3 runs 13 residues. CDR1 is MDHEN and CDR2 is SYDVKM in the germline V gene. The CDR3 DNA is TGTGCCAGCAGTTTAGGAGTTGGCAGGGAACCTTTCTTT. It encodes CASSLGVGREPFF.

This rearrangement joins TRBV4-1 to TRBJ1-5; D gene ambiguous. Germline-derived CDR1 and CDR2 are MGHRA and YSYEKL. The CDR3 totals 13 residues. Trimming stripped 4 bases from V and 6 bases from J, with 10 bases between. CDR3 sequence: CASSRRVGQPQHF. Written as DNA, the CDR3 is TGCGCCAGCAGCCGAAGGGTAGGTCAGCCCCAGCATTTT.

The chain carries TRBV6-2 or TRBV6-3 and TRBJ2-1; D is unclear. CDR1 and CDR2 from the germline V gene are MNHEY and SVGEGT. The CDR3 length is 17 residues. V lost 0 bases and J lost 4, with 16 bases in between. As DNA, the CDR3 is TGTGCCAGCAGTTACTCGACTCTTCCGTGGGATTACAATGAGCAGTTCTTC. Its protein product is CASSYSTLPWDYNEQFF.

The V and J genes are TRBV5-3 and TRBJ1-2; perhaps TRBD1 as D (6 bases). TRBV5-3 is an ORF, and what it does is uncertain. The CDR3 loop spans 17 amino acids. The V end was cut by 8 bases, the J end by 0 bases, with 23 bases between. Here the CDR3 reads CASSHGRDRSPNYGYTF. The CDR3 DNA reads TGTGCCAGCAGCCATGGGAGAGACAGGAGCCCTAACTATGGCTACACCTTC.

This clonotype was seen only a few times. The chain couples TRBV6-5 to TRBJ2-5, with D unresolved. V was trimmed by 5 bases and J by 4 bases, leaving 17 bases between them. CDR1 and CDR2 from the germline V gene are MNHEY and SVGAGI. The length of the CDR3 is 15 residues. In DNA form, the CDR3 reads TGTGCCAGCAGTATCAAGGACGGTGAGCGAGAGACCCAGTACTTC. This codes for CASSIKDGERETQYF.

This chain uses TRBV29-1 with TRBJ1-1; D is unclear. Germline CDR1 reads SQVTM; CDR2 reads ANQGSEA. Trimming cost V 1 base and J 14 bases, with 17 bases left between them. The CDR3 has 12 amino acids. Here the CDR3 DNA reads TGCAGCGTTGAAGGAAGGATGAACGCCTTCTTCTTT. Translated: CSVEGRMNAFFF.

The genes are TRBV5-4 and TRBJ2-1, with D uncertain. The CDR3 consists of 13 residues. Trimming removed 6 bases from V and 3 bases from J, with 10 bases in between. The germline V gene encodes CDR1 SGHNT and CDR2 YYREEE (reference sequence). The CDR3 coding sequence is TGTGCCAGCACACTCAAGGGCTACAATGAGCAGTTCTTC. Translating it yields CASTLKGYNEQFF.

The V and J genes are TRBV19 and TRBJ1-5; D is ambiguous. Germline CDR1 LNHDA, CDR2 SQIVND (reference sequence). V gave up 3 bases and J gave up 3 bases, with 6 bases separating them. This CDR3 has 13 residues. CDR3 region: CASSIDINQPQHF. The CDR3 region has the DNA TGTGCCAGTAGTATTGACATCAATCAGCCCCAGCATTTT. Variable domain in full (rest from reference TRBV19 and TRBJ1-5): DGGITQSPKYLFRKEGQNVTLSCEQNLNHDAMYWYRQDPGQGLRLIYYSQIVNDFQKGDIAEGYSVSREKKESFPLTVTSAQKNPTAFYLCASSIDINQPQHFGDGTRLSIL.

The rearrangement links TRBV28 to TRBJ2-1; D ambiguous. The CDR3 totals 15 residues. V shed 1 base and J shed 4 bases, with 11 bases lying between them. The germline gives CDR1 MDHEN, CDR2 SYDVKM. The CDR3 spells CASSLSRTPYNEQFF. CDR3 bases: TGTGCCAGCAGTTTATCCAGGACCCCTTACAATGAGCAGTTCTTC.